This is a list of T cell receptor beta chains from one sample in a study of cytomegalovirus exposure and HLA in healthy donors. Clones were sequenced by immunoSEQ multiplex PCR, and TCRdb holds only the in-frame ones, with some missing. The table records under 50,000 clones, 93% of them present only once. Sequenced material: PBMCs. These receptors came from a woman aged 18-35 years in good health and CMV-seronegative. CDR3s include the opening cysteine and the closing phenylalanine or tryptophan. D genes are given only for firm matches. Only some rows state a clone size, as once, few, many or a class for expanded clones.

d_gene	v_gene	abundance	j_gene	CDR3aa	CDR3nt
NA	TRBV2	NA	TRBJ1-6	CASLIASGNNSPLHF	TGTGCCAGCTTGATAGCGTCGGGTAATAATTCACCCCTCCACTTT
NA	TRBV5-4	NA	TRBJ2-3	CASSYNTDTQYF	TGTGCCAGCAGCTACAACACAGATACGCAGTATTTT
TRBD1	TRBV5-8	NA	TRBJ1-4	CADAAPGGNEKLFF	TGTGCCGACGCTGCACCAGGGGGTAATGAAAAACTGTTTTTT
NA	TRBV10-3	NA	TRBJ2-5	CAISVGGQETQYF	TGTGCCATCAGTGTAGGGGGCCAAGAGACCCAGTACTTC
TRBD2	TRBV4-2	NA	TRBJ2-7	CASSQGLAGGRYEQYF	TGTGCCAGCAGCCAAGGACTAGCGGGAGGGCGTTACGAGCAGTACTTC
NA	TRBV2	NA	TRBJ1-1	CASSPSGIEAFF	TGTGCCAGCAGTCCTTCAGGGATTGAAGCTTTCTTT
TRBD2	TRBV6-4	NA	TRBJ2-1	CATRLAGASNEQFF	TGTGCCACCAGACTAGCGGGAGCCTCCAATGAGCAGTTCTTC
NA	TRBV4-1	NA	TRBJ1-2	CASSQDGQLYGYTF	TGCGCCAGCAGCCAAGATGGGCAGCTCTATGGCTACACCTTC
TRBD2	TRBV30	NA	TRBJ2-3	CAWRMSGKTDTQYF	TGTGCCTGGAGGATGAGCGGGAAGACAGATACGCAGTATTTT
NA	TRBV5-1	NA	TRBJ1-3	CASSLGSSNSGNTIYF	TGCGCCAGCAGCTTGGGGTCATCTAACTCTGGAAACACCATATATTTT
NA	TRBV4-1	NA	TRBJ2-7	CASSQQEGLSSYEQYF	TGCGCCAGCAGCCAGCAGGAAGGTCTAAGCTCCTACGAGCAGTACTTC
NA	TRBV28	NA	TRBJ1-6	CASSFGTGGTLHF	TGTGCCAGCAGTTTCGGAACCGGAGGGACCCTCCACTTT
TRBD1	TRBV4-2	NA	TRBJ2-1	CASGDSGTGGSEQFF	TGTGCCAGCGGGGACTCCGGGACAGGGGGAAGTGAGCAGTTCTTC
NA	TRBV6-5	few	TRBJ2-7	CASMAGGTYEQYF	TGTGCCAGCATGGCAGGGGGGACCTACGAGCAGTACTTC
TRBD2	TRBV10-2	NA	TRBJ2-3	CASSEGLAGATAEDTQYF	TGCGCCAGCAGTGAGGGACTAGCGGGAGCTACCGCCGAAGATACGCAGTATTTT
NA	TRBV2	NA	TRBJ1-5	CASSGGRGDQPQHF	TGTGCCAGCAGTGGTGGCAGGGGCGATCAGCCCCAGCATTTT
TRBD1	TRBV19	NA	TRBJ2-5	CASSGTGGFETQYF	TGTGCCAGTTCCGGGACAGGGGGTTTTGAGACCCAGTACTTC
NA	TRBV6-6	NA	TRBJ1-2	CASSHNRVFYGYTF	TGTGCCAGCAGTCATAACAGGGTCTTCTATGGCTACACCTTC
TRBD1	TRBV7-9	NA	TRBJ2-5	CASSSGQPQETQYF	TGTGCCAGCAGCTCGGGACAGCCTCAAGAGACCCAGTACTTC
TRBD1	TRBV28	NA	TRBJ1-3	CASRGQGGTGNTIYF	TGTGCCAGCAGGGGACAGGGAGGTACTGGAAACACCATATATTTT
NA	TRBV5-5	NA	TRBJ2-1	CASRFGGPLINEQFF	TGTGCCAGCAGATTCGGGGGGCCGCTTATCAATGAGCAGTTCTTC
NA	TRBV7-2	NA	TRBJ1-5	CASSLTGQTSNQPQHF	TGTGCCAGCAGCTTAACCGGACAGACCAGCAATCAGCCCCAGCATTTT
TRBD1	TRBV10-1	NA	TRBJ2-7	CASSDDRASGEQYF	TGCGCCAGCAGTGATGACAGGGCGTCAGGGGAGCAGTACTTC
TRBD1	TRBV28	few	TRBJ2-4	CASSLRQGGNIQYF	TGTGCCAGCAGTCTCCGACAGGGGGGAAACATTCAGTACTTC
NA	TRBV5-6	NA	TRBJ1-1	CASSRFTEAFF	TGTGCCAGCAGCCGGTTCACTGAAGCTTTCTTT
NA	TRBV6-5	NA	TRBJ2-5	CASSYSTGAKETQYF	TGTGCCAGCAGTTACTCGACAGGAGCTAAAGAGACCCAGTACTTC
TRBD1	TRBV5-1	NA	TRBJ2-7	CASSNSGTGSYEQYF	TGCGCCAGCAGCAACTCCGGGACAGGTTCCTACGAGCAGTACTTC
NA	TRBV5-5	NA	TRBJ1-5	CASSLLEGNQPQHF	TGTGCCAGCAGCTTGCTGGAGGGCAATCAGCCCCAGCATTTT
TRBD2	TRBV6-4	once	TRBJ2-2	CASSDGLAGELFF	TGTGCCAGCAGTGATGGACTAGCCGGGGAGCTGTTTTTT
NA	TRBV7-7	NA	TRBJ2-7	CASSLDGGRYEQYF	TGTGCCAGCAGCTTAGACGGGGGAAGATACGAGCAGTACTTC
NA	TRBV6-1	NA	TRBJ1-1	CALGRGNTEAFF	TGTGCTCTGGGGAGGGGGAACACTGAAGCTTTCTTT
TRBD2	TRBV6-5	NA	TRBJ2-4	CASSRTSGGIQYF	TGTGCCAGCAGTAGGACTAGCGGAGGCATTCAGTACTTC
TRBD2	TRBV9	NA	TRBJ2-7	CASSVELAGPIYEQYF	TGTGCCAGCAGCGTAGAACTAGCGGGGCCCATCTACGAGCAGTACTTC
TRBD1	TRBV28	NA	TRBJ1-1	CASSPRGQPNTEAFF	TGTGCCAGCAGTCCCCGGGGACAGCCGAACACTGAAGCTTTCTTT
NA	TRBV6-1	NA	TRBJ1-2	CASSETGNYGYTF	TGTGCCAGCAGTGAAACAGGGAACTATGGCTACACCTTC
NA	TRBV6-5	NA	TRBJ2-7	CASSYGSPVEQYF	TGTGCCAGCAGTTACGGGAGCCCAGTCGAGCAGTACTTC
TRBD1	TRBV9	NA	TRBJ2-2	CASTRTGNTGELFF	TGTGCCAGCACCCGGACAGGGAACACCGGGGAGCTGTTTTTT
TRBD1	TRBV4-1	NA	TRBJ2-5	CASSQDRGWMKTQYF	TGCGCCAGCAGCCAAGACAGGGGGTGGATGAAGACCCAGTACTTC
NA	TRBV6-5	NA	TRBJ2-1	CASSYKGKWFF	TGTGCCAGCAGTTATAAGGGGAAATGGTTCTTC
NA	TRBV7-9	NA	TRBJ2-6	CASSLNSEPSSGANVLTF	TGTGCCAGCAGCTTAAACAGTGAGCCCTCCTCTGGGGCCAACGTCCTGACTTTC
NA	TRBV5-1	NA	TRBJ1-2	CASRAGAHYGYTF	TGCGCCAGCAGGGCGGGGGCGCACTATGGCTACACCTTC
TRBD2	TRBV2	NA	TRBJ2-2	CASSGTSGSPTGELFF	TGTGCCAGCAGTGGGACTAGCGGGTCACCCACCGGGGAGCTGTTTTTT
NA	TRBV29-1	NA	TRBJ1-1	CSVEAAALPEAFF	TGCAGCGTTGAGGCCGCGGCCTTGCCTGAAGCTTTCTTT
NA	TRBV5-1	NA	TRBJ1-1	CASSLLRGNTEAFF	TGCGCCAGCAGCTTGCTCAGGGGAAACACTGAAGCTTTCTTT
TRBD1	TRBV28	NA	TRBJ1-4	CASSLRTGLNEKLFF	TGTGCCAGCAGCTTGCGGACAGGCCTTAATGAAAAACTGTTTTTT
NA	TRBV5-4	NA	TRBJ2-5	CASSLYGSQETQYF	TGTGCCAGCAGCTTGTATGGCTCTCAAGAGACCCAGTACTTC
TRBD2	TRBV2	NA	TRBJ2-3	CASSGTSGGADTQYF	TGTGCCAGCAGTGGGACTAGCGGAGGCGCAGATACGCAGTATTTT
NA	TRBV2	NA	TRBJ2-7	CASRETYEQYF	TGTGCCAGCAGGGAAACTTACGAGCAGTACTTC
NA	TRBV7-2	NA	TRBJ2-7	CASSGGSGTVYEQYF	TGTGCCAGCAGTGGGGGTAGCGGGACAGTATACGAGCAGTACTTC
TRBD1	TRBV2	NA	TRBJ2-7	CASGPDRGREQYF	TGTGCCAGCGGCCCGGACAGGGGACGGGAGCAGTACTTC
TRBD1	TRBV4-2	NA	TRBJ1-1	CASSQMTGLNTEAFF	TGTGCCAGCAGCCAGATGACAGGGCTGAACACTGAAGCTTTCTTT
TRBD2	TRBV28	once	TRBJ2-7	CASSFLGASGYEQYF	TGTGCCAGCAGTTTTCTTGGGGCTAGCGGATACGAGCAGTACTTC